This T cell receptor (beta chain) is from a study of cytomegalovirus exposure and HLA in healthy donors. General observations from the study: The study put 150 to 200 TCR beta chains on its list as cytomegalovirus-associated. Three chains tied to CMV proved CMV antigen-specific in vitro. Rare TCR sequences dominated, though some public TCRs recurred in many donors.

V was trimmed by 4 bases and J by 5 bases, leaving 9 bases between them. The CDR3 extends over 12 amino acids. Germline lookup yields CDR1 SGHAT and CDR2 FQNNGV. Separation from the roughly 680-subject first cohort characterized the roughly 120-subject validation cohort, to which the donors belonged. The repertoire was sequenced with immunoSEQ multiplex PCR; TCRdb's copy has only in-frame clones and lacks some. This sample has 150,000 to 180,000 clones, with 80% to 90% found just once. Comments on this clone: The antigen is unknown.

The specimen sequenced was PBMCs. The receptor comes from a man aged 18 to 30 in good health and CMV-seropositive. V is TRBV11-2 and J is TRBJ2-7; no clear D. The CDR3 loop is CASSSSSNEQYF. The CDR3 DNA reads as TGTGCCAGCAGCTCAAGTAGCAACGAGCAGTACTTC.